The 19 T cell receptor beta chains listed next were all sequenced from one sample in a study of CXCR3-negative and CXCR3-positive naive CD8 T cells. Carrying UMI labels, the TRB cDNA libraries were prepared through 5' RACE. For each CDR3 protein, TCRdb gives one entry from its re-call of the 5' RACE reads, without DNA. This table holds 90,000 to 95,000 distinct CDR3 sequences. Specimen: naive CXCR3- CD8+ T cells from blood. Subset meaning: CD45RO-CCR7+CD27+CD95- naive CD8+ T cells lacking CXCR3 (TNR3-). The origin of the receptors is a human donor in good health. Some clones in this sample may be carry-over from other donors' samples.

The chain has TRBV10-3 and TRBJ2-1; TCRdb picks TRBD2, but there is no DNA to check that call. The CDR3 covers 15 residues. Per the germline V gene, CDR1 is ENHRY and CDR2 is SYGVKD. The CDR3: CAISEDTSGGNEQFF.

The V call is TRBV15, the J call TRBJ1-1; without DNA, the TCRdb call of TRBD1 cannot be checked. CDR1 is LNHNV and CDR2 is YYDKDF in the germline V gene (reference sequence). The CDR3 is 16 residues long. The CDR3: CATSRGDRGSNTEAFF. Full variable domain (rest looked up from reference TRBV15 and TRBJ1-1): DAMVIQNPRYQVTQFGKPVTLSCSQTLNHNVMYWYQQKSSQAPKLLFHYYDKDFNNEADTPDNFQSRRPNTSFCFLDIRSPGLGDTAMYLCATSRGDRGSNTEAFFGQGTRLTVV.

The gene calls are TRBV7-2 and TRBJ1-2; TCRdb selects TRBD1, and the lack of DNA leaves this call unchecked. The CDR3 has 12 residues. The germline CDR1 and CDR2 sequences are SGHTA and FQGNSA. The CDR3 sequence: CASSQTGVGYTF. Full variable domain (remainder filled in from reference TRBV7-2 and TRBJ1-2): GAGVSQSPSNKVTEKGKDVELRCDPISGHTALYWYRQSLGQGLEFLIYFQGNSAPDKSGLPSDRFSAERTGGSVSTLTIQRTQQEDSAVYLCASSQTGVGYTFGSGTRLTVV.

V gene TRBV14 combines with J gene TRBJ2-1. The CDR3 runs 13 residues. Germline CDR1 and CDR2: SGHDN and FVKESK. CDR3 protein: CASSQDLGNEQFF.

The chain recombines TRBV5-1 with TRBJ2-1; TCRdb lists TRBD2, though no DNA is available to test this call. CDR3 length: 16 residues. CDR1 is SGHRS and CDR2 is YFSETQ in the germline V gene. The CDR3 is CASAGLAASSYNEQFF. The variable domain in full, completed from reference TRBV5-1 and TRBJ2-1, reads KAGVTQTPRYLIKTRGQQVTLSCSPISGHRSVSWYQQTPGQGLQFLFEYFSETQRNKGNFPGRFSGRQFSNSRSEMNVSTLELGDSALYLCASAGLAASSYNEQFFGPGTRLTVL.

V is TRBV20-1 and J is TRBJ1-3; TCRdb names TRBD1, which stays unverified in the absence of DNA. The CDR3 has 15 amino acids. Germline values: CDR1 DFQATT, CDR2 SNEGSKA (reference sequence). This CDR3 is CSAREDRVAGNTIYF.

The gene calls are TRBV7-9 and TRBJ1-1; the D call from TCRdb, TRBD1, cannot be confirmed without DNA. The CDR3 spans 12 residues. The V gene's germline CDR1 is SEHNR and CDR2 FQNEAQ (reference sequence). This CDR3 reads CASSSLGTEAFF.

The chain couples TRBV4-1 to TRBJ1-5. The CDR3 is 15 amino acids. Germline lookup yields CDR1 MGHRA and CDR2 YSYEKL. The CDR3 protein is CASSQVDLSNQPQHF.

The genes are TRBV7-9 and TRBJ2-1. The V gene's germline CDR1 is SEHNR and CDR2 FQNEAQ (reference sequence). The CDR3 totals 13 residues. CDR3 amino acids: CASSSILDNEQFF.

This CDR3 reads CASSYPGGNQPQHF. V is TRBV4-1 and J is TRBJ1-5; TCRdb's D call, TRBD1, is unchecked because there is no DNA. Germline V gene data show CDR1 as MGHRA and CDR2 as YSYEKL. CDR3 size: 14 residues.

The gene calls are TRBV2 and TRBJ1-6; TCRdb picks TRBD1, but there is no DNA to check that call. The CDR3 totals 14 residues. The germline gives CDR1 SNHLY, CDR2 FYNNEI. The CDR3 sequence is CASSETGGNSPLHF.

The chain joins TRBV6-5 to TRBJ2-5. This CDR3 spans 11 amino acids. Germline V gene lookup returns CDR1 MNHEY and CDR2 SVGAGI. CDR3 sequence reads: CASTATGTQYF.

The genes are TRBV5-1 and TRBJ1-1; absent DNA, TCRdb's TRBD1 call cannot be checked. This CDR3 is built from 14 residues. Germline lookup yields CDR1 SGHRS and CDR2 YFSETQ. The CDR3: CASSRGQANTEAFF. Combining the CDR3 with reference TRBV5-1 and TRBJ1-1 gives the whole variable domain KAGVTQTPRYLIKTRGQQVTLSCSPISGHRSVSWYQQTPGQGLQFLFEYFSETQRNKGNFPGRFSGRQFSNSRSEMNVSTLELGDSALYLCASSRGQANTEAFFGQGTRLTVV.

V usage is TRBV13 and J usage is TRBJ1-1; the TCRdb D gene call, TRBD1, has no DNA to confirm it. Germline CDR1 is PRHDT and CDR2 is FYEKMQ (reference sequence). This CDR3 comprises 17 residues. The CDR3 is CASSNTGTGHMNTEAFF.

The CDR3 loop reads CASSLEGRLDEQYF. V usage is TRBV28 and J usage is TRBJ2-7; the TRBD1 assignment by TCRdb is unverifiable without DNA. The CDR3 runs 14 residues. Germline assignment: CDR1 MDHEN and CDR2 SYDVKM.

This chain joins TRBV27 and TRBJ1-1; the TCRdb D gene call, TRBD1, has no DNA to confirm it. The germline CDR1 and CDR2 sequences are MNHEY and SMNVEV (reference sequence). This CDR3 is built from 13 residues. CDR3 in amino acids: CASSTTGGTEAFF.

The CDR3 sequence: CASSLASRITYEQYF. The V and J genes are TRBV12-3 or TRBV12-4 and TRBJ2-7. This CDR3 comprises 15 residues.

V gene TRBV29-1 combines with J gene TRBJ2-1; TCRdb picks TRBD1, but there is no DNA to check that call. Germline CDR1 is SQVTM and CDR2 is ANQGSEA. This CDR3 spans 11 amino acids. Here the CDR3 reads CSYRFNNEQFF.

This chain links TRBV10-3 with TRBJ2-2; TCRdb lists TRBD2, though no DNA is available to test this call. The CDR3 covers 17 residues. CDR1 and CDR2 (germline): ENHRY, SYGVKD. The chain's CDR3 is CAISESQGLPNTGELFF.